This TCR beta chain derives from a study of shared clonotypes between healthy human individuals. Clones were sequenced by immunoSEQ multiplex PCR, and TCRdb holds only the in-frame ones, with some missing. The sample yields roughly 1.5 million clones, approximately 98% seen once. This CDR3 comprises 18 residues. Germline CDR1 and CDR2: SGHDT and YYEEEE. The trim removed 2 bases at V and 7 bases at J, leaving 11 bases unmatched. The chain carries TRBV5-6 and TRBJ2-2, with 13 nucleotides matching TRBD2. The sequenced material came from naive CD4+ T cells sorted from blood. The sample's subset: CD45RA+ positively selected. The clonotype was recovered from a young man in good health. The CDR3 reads CASSFRTSGRADNGELFF. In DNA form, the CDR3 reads TGTGCCAGCAGCTTCCGAACTAGCGGGAGGGCCGATAACGGGGAGCTGTTTTTT.